What follows is one TCR beta chain and its context. TCRdb's table, derived via immunoSEQ multiplex PCR, lists solely in-frame clones and lacks some. This sample carries about 120,000 clones, 93% of them seen once, and the ten largest clones take more than 2%. This entry comes from a study of control samples from healthy donors and cancer patients. What was sequenced was blood. The receptor's source is a man in his thirties or forties in good health.

CDR3 bases: TGTGCCAGTAATAGGCAGCCGAACACCGGGGAGCTGTTTTTT. Residues: CASNRQPNTGELFF. The chain uses TRBV19 and TRBJ2-2; D ambiguous. The CDR3 spans 14 residues. Germline CDR1 and CDR2: LNHDA and SQIVND (reference sequence). V lost 7 bases and J 0 bases, leaving 9 bases between the germline ends.